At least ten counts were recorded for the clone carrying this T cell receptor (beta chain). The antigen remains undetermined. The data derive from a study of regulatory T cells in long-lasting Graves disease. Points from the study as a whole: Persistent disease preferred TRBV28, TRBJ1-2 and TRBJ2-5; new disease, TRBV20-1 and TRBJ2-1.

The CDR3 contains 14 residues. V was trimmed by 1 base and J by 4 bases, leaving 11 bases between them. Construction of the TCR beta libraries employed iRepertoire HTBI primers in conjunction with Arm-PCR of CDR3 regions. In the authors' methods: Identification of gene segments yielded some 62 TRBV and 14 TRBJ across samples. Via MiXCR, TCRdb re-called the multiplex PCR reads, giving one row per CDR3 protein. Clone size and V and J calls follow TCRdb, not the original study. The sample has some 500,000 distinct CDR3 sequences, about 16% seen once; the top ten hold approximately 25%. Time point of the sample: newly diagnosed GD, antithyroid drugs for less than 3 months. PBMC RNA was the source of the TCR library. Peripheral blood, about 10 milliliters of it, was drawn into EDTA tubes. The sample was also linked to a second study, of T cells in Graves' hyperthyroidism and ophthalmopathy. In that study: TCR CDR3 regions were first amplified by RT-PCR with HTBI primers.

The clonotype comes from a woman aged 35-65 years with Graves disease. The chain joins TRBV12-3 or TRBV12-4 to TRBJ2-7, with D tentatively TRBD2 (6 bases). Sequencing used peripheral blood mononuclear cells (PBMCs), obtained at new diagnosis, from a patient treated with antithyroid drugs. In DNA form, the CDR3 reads TGTGCCAGCAGTTTAGGGGGGGAGGCTTACGAGCAGTACTTC. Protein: CASSLGGEAYEQYF.